The next 3 T cell receptor beta chains were all read from a single sample in a study of blood T cell repertoires in COVID-19. Profiling relied on immunoSEQ multiplex PCR, and the TCRdb table lists in-frame clones only, not all of them. The sample consists of some 220,000 clones, about 82% of them appearing once. Sequencing was performed on peripheral blood. These receptors originate from a woman in her sixties or seventies with COVID-19, enrolled during active disease.

The rearrangement links TRBV20-1 to TRBJ2-4; D gene unclear. From germline, CDR1 is DFQATT and CDR2 SNEGSKA (reference sequence). V dropped 2 bases and J dropped 11 bases, with 10 bases sitting between them. The CDR3 loop spans 11 amino acids. Here the CDR3 reads CSARLPPLQYF. The CDR3 DNA reads as TGCAGTGCTAGACTACCCCCCCTTCAGTACTTC.

The rearrangement links TRBV20-1 to TRBJ2-3; D unresolved. Germline V gene sequence: CDR1 DFQATT, CDR2 SNEGSKA (reference sequence). The CDR3 has 11 amino acids. Trimming removed 6 bases at V and 3 bases at J, with 7 bases between. The CDR3 DNA sequence: TGCAGTGCGCGGCGAACAGATACGCAGTATTTT. Translating it yields CSARRTDTQYF.

The chain recombines TRBV7-3 with TRBJ2-3, with unresolved D. Trimming left V 2 bases short and J 0 bases short, with 9 bases between. This CDR3 comprises 15 residues. Germline CDR1 reads SGHTA; CDR2 reads FQGTGA. DNA of the CDR3: TGTGCCAGCAGCTTATCTGGCTTTAGCACAGATACGCAGTATTTT. Translation: CASSLSGFSTDTQYF.